A single T cell receptor (beta chain) is shown here with its context. Survey-level TCR beta sequencing used the immunoSEQ assay. The method was immunoSEQ multiplex PCR; TCRdb's version includes in-frame clones alone and lacks a portion of them. The sample carries 60,000 to 85,000 clones, 80% to 95% recorded once. Germline CDR1 is SGHTA and CDR2 is FQGNSA. The V end was cut by 1 base, the J end by 4 bases, with 13 bases between. This CDR3 has 15 residues. The chain carries TRBV7-2 and TRBJ1-1; D is uncertain. Sequencing was carried out using PBMCs. The clonotype comes from a man in his forties with rheumatoid arthritis. The CDR3 loop reads CASSLGGQAGTEAFF. The CDR3 region has the DNA TGTGCCAGCAGCTTAGGTGGCCAGGCAGGCACTGAAGCTTTCTTT.